These 10 T cell receptor beta chains were sequenced from one sample in a study of OX40 agonist ivuxolimab in advanced cancers. Produced via immunoSEQ multiplex PCR; TCRdb's table is partial and in-frame only. The data contain 37,000 or so clones, about 88% of them singletons. Material: CD4+ or CD8+ T cells sorted from blood, obtained in a trial of the OX40 agonist ivuxolimab. These receptors originate from an adult with an advanced solid tumor such as melanoma, head and neck, liver or kidney cancer.

This sequence joins TRBV30 and TRBJ1-4; the match to TRBD1 covers 7 bases. With 1 base clipped from V and 5 bases from J, the junction kept 10 bases outside the gene matches. In germline, CDR1 is GTSNPN, CDR2 SVGIG (reference sequence). The CDR3 has 16 residues. The DNA for the CDR3 is TGTGCCTGGAGTGACCTAGTGGCAGGGGGGAATGAAAAACTGTTTTTT. This encodes CAWSDLVAGGNEKLFF.

This clone has a handful of counts. The V gene is TRBV7-3, the J gene TRBJ1-5; possibly TRBD1 for D (5 bases). The CDR3 is 15 residues long. Germline V gives CDR1 SGHTA, CDR2 FQGTGA. The V end lost 1 base, the J end lost 3 bases, and 10 bases lay between the germline ends. The CDR3 DNA is TGTGCCAGCAGCTTAAGACCAGGGCTCAATCAGCCCCAGCATTTT. This encodes CASSLRPGLNQPQHF.

The genes are TRBV13 and TRBJ2-7; 9 positions agree with TRBD1. Germline V gives CDR1 PRHDT, CDR2 FYEKMQ (reference sequence). This CDR3 region has 14 residues. V was clipped by 5 bases and J by 2 bases; unmatched bases: 4. CDR3 sequence reads: CASSQGTGPYEQYF. Here the CDR3 DNA reads TGTGCCAGCAGCCAGGGGACAGGGCCCTACGAGCAGTACTTC.

The CDR3 coding sequence is TGTGCCTGGAGTACTCAGGTTAGCAATCAGCCCCAGCATTTT. This sequence encodes CAWSTQVSNQPQHF. The J gene is TRBJ1-5, the V gene TRBV30; the D is unclear. Trimming left V 2 bases short and J 0 bases short, with 8 bases between. CDR1 and CDR2 (germline): GTSNPN, SVGIG (reference sequence). The CDR3 has 14 amino acids. Full variable domain (missing parts from reference TRBV30 and TRBJ1-5): SQTIHQWPATLVQPVGSPLSLECTVEGTSNPNLYWYRQAAGRGLQLLFYSVGIGQISSEVPQNLSASRPQDRQFILSSKKLLLSDSGFYLCAWSTQVSNQPQHFGDGTRLSIL.

This chain joins TRBV2 and TRBJ1-5, with 12 bases aligning to TRBD1. CDR3 size: 16 residues. Germline loops: CDR1 SNHLY, CDR2 FYNNEI. V gave up 6 bases and J gave up 7 bases; unmatched junction bases: 10. CDR3 residues: CASSNSGTGGRQPQHF. Here the CDR3 DNA reads TGTGCCAGCAGCAACTCAGGGACAGGGGGCCGCCAGCCCCAGCATTTT. Variable domain in full (rest from reference TRBV2 and TRBJ1-5): EPEVTQTPSHQVTQMGQEVILRCVPISNHLYFYWYRQILGQKVEFLVSFYNNEISEKSEIFDDQFSVERPDGSNFTLKIRSTKLEDSAMYFCASSNSGTGGRQPQHFGDGTRLSIL.

CDR3 amino acids: CASSFPGSNIQYF. The CDR3 nucleotides read TGTGCCAGCAGCTTTCCGGGATCTAACATTCAGTACTTC. The chain uses TRBV7-9 and TRBJ2-4; a possible D gene is TRBD2 (5 bases). Germline CDR1 SEHNR, CDR2 FQNEAQ (reference sequence). The CDR3 runs 13 residues. Trimming shortened V by 3 bases and J by 7 bases, and 10 bases separated the two germline ends.

The gene calls are TRBV7-2 and TRBJ2-1, with 8 positions matching TRBD2. CDR1 is SGHTA, CDR2 FQGNSA, per germline. Trimming removed 2 bases from V and 4 bases from J; junction bases left unmatched: 4. CDR3 size: 15 residues. In DNA, the CDR3 is TGTGCCAGCAGCTTACTCGGCGGGGGGTACAATGAGCAGTTCTTC. Translated: CASSLLGGGYNEQFF.

The table lists this clone with a count of one. The chain carries TRBV19 and TRBJ1-5, with D perhaps TRBD1 (5 bases). Trimming pared 1 base from V and 5 bases from J, leaving 12 bases between. Germline CDR1 is LNHDA and CDR2 is SQIVND (reference sequence). The CDR3 contains 15 residues. CDR3 in DNA: TGTGCCAGTAGTATAGGGGGGGGACTTTATCAGCCCCAGCATTTT. This translates into CASSIGGGLYQPQHF.

Within the sample, this clone is medium-sized. This chain connects TRBV2 to TRBJ1-2; TRBD1 agrees at 8 bases. This CDR3 has 16 residues. The germline V gene encodes CDR1 SNHLY and CDR2 FYNNEI. Trimming cost V 0 bases and J 7 bases; bases outside gene matches: 10. As DNA, the CDR3 is TGTGCCAGCAGTGAAGCGCTTAGGGACAGGAGAAGTGGCTACACCTTC. Amino acid sequence: CASSEALRDRRSGYTF.

This clone has only a few counts. The chain employs TRBV7-2 and TRBJ2-1; the match to TRBD1 covers 7 bases. The V segment lost 5 bases and the J segment 7 bases; nucleotides outside the gene matches: 8. From germline, CDR1 is SGHTA and CDR2 FQGNSA. The CDR3 has 14 amino acids. Here the CDR3 reads CASSPTGFSNEQFF. CDR3 in DNA: TGTGCCAGCAGCCCGACAGGGTTTTCAAATGAGCAGTTCTTC.